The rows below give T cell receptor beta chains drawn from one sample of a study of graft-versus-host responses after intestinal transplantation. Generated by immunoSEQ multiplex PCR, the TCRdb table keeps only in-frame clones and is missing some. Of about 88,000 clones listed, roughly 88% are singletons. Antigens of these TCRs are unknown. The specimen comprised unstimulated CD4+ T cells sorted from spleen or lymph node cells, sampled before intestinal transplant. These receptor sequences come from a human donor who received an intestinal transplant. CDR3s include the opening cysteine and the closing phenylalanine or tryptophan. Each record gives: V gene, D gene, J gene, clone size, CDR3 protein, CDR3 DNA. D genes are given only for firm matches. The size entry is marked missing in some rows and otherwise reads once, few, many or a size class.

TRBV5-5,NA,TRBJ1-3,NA,CASSFSGNTIYF,TGTGCCAGCAGCTTTTCAGGAAACACCATATATTTT
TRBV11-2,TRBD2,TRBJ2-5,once,CASSLVLLAGGVETQYF,TGTGCCAGCAGCTTAGTTTTACTAGCGGGGGGGGTGGAGACCCAGTACTTC
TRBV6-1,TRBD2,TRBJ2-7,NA,CASSEIFAGGQLYEQYF,TGTGCCAGCAGTGAAATATTTGCGGGGGGGCAACTCTACGAGCAGTACTTC
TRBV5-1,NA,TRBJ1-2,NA,CASSSEPGNYGYTF,TGCGCCAGCAGCTCAGAACCGGGGAACTATGGCTACACCTTC
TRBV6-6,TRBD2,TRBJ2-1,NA,CASVAGPYNEQFF,TGTGCCAGCGTAGCGGGGCCCTACAATGAGCAGTTCTTC
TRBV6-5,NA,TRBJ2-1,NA,CATLGGRHYNEQFF,TGTGCCACATTGGGGGGGCGACATTACAATGAGCAGTTCTTC
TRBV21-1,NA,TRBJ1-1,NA,CASSKGKGGLSTEAFF,TGTGCCAGCAGCAAAGGGAAAGGGGGCTTGAGCACTGAAGCTTTCTTT
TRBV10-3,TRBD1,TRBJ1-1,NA,CATAIRDRGLTEAFF,TGTGCCACCGCGATCCGGGACAGGGGGTTGACTGAAGCTTTCTTT
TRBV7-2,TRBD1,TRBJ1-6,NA,CASSPPRTGTINSPLHF,TGTGCCAGCAGCCCCCCCCGGACAGGGACGATAAATTCACCCCTCCACTTT
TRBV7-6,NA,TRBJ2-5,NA,CASSSRPEAQETQYF,TGTGCCAGCAGCTCACGTCCCGAAGCCCAAGAGACCCAGTACTTC
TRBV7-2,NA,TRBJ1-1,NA,CASSLAVEAEAFF,TGTGCCAGCAGCTTAGCTGTTGAGGCTGAAGCTTTCTTT
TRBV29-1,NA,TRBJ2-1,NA,CSVEGGGKRGYRGSSYNEQFF,TGCAGCGTTGAGGGGGGTGGCAAAAGGGGATACAGGGGCAGCTCCTACAATGAGCAGTTCTTC
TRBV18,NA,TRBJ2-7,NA,CASSRGDSLGYEQYF,TGTGCCAGCTCAAGAGGGGACTCGCTGGGGTACGAGCAGTACTTC
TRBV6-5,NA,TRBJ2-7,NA,CASSRDRLPDAWHF,TGTGCCAGCAGCCGTGACCGACTTCCAGACGCATGGCACTTC
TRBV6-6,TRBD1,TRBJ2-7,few,CASRGTGTLYEQYF,TGTGCCAGCAGGGGGACAGGGACACTCTACGAGCAGTACTTC
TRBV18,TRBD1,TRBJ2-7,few,CASSPGTGGYEQYF,TGTGCCAGCTCACCCGGGACAGGGGGCTACGAGCAGTACTTC
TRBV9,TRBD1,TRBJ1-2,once,CASSPNRGYSYGYTF,TGTGCCAGCAGCCCAAACAGGGGGTATAGCTATGGCTACACCTTC
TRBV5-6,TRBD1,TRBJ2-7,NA,CASSSRTGSYEQYF,TGTGCCAGCAGCTCGCGGACAGGTTCCTACGAGCAGTACTTC
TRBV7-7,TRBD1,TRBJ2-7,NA,CASSHGTDSYEQYF,TGTGCTAGCAGCCACGGGACAGACTCCTACGAGCAGTACTTC
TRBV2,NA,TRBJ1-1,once,CASSSDSYEAFF,TGTGCCAGCAGCTCTGACAGTTATGAAGCTTTCTTT
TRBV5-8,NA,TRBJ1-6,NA,CASSYVRGVGSPLHF,TGTGCCAGCAGCTACGTGCGGGGCGTGGGTTCACCCCTCCACTTT
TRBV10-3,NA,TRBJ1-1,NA,CAISESSIRRVGTEAFF,TGTGCCATCAGTGAGTCAAGTATTAGGAGGGTCGGGACTGAAGCTTTCTTT
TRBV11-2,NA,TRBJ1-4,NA,CASSITGREKLFF,TGTGCCAGCAGCATCACAGGGCGCGAAAAACTGTTTTTT
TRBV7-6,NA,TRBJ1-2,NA,CASSSQVADGYTF,TGTGCCAGCAGCTCCCAGGTTGCCGATGGCTACACCTTC
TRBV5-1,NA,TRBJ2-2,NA,CASRSQGLTGELFF,TGCGCCAGCCGGTCACAGGGATTGACCGGGGAGCTGTTTTTT
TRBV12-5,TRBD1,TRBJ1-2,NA,CASMTGNYGYTF,TGTGCTTCGATGACAGGGAACTATGGCTACACCTTC
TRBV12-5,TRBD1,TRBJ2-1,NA,CASVPTGVNEQFF,TGTGCTAGTGTCCCAACAGGGGTCAATGAGCAGTTCTTC
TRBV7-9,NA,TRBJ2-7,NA,CASSSPLGGVRDEQYF,TGTGCCAGCAGCTCCCCACTTGGCGGGGTACGGGACGAGCAGTACTTC
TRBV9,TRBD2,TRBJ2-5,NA,CASSANVAGGRLGETQYF,TGTGCCAGCAGCGCCAACGTAGCGGGGGGCAGGTTGGGGGAGACCCAGTACTTC
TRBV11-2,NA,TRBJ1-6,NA,CASSLSPGLNSPLHF,TGTGCCAGCAGCTTAAGTCCGGGTCTAAATTCACCCCTCCACTTT
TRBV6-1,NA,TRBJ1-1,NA,CASTRTVNTEAFF,TGTGCCAGCACCCGGACAGTGAACACTGAAGCTTTCTTT
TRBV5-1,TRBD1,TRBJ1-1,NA,CASSLARQGLNTEAFF,TGCGCCAGCAGCTTGGCCCGACAGGGATTGAACACTGAAGCTTTCTTT
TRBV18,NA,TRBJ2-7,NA,CASSPAGTVQYSYEQYF,TGTGCCAGCTCACCGGCAGGAACCGTTCAGTACTCCTACGAGCAGTACTTC
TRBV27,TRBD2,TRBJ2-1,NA,CASSKKTGTSGYNEQFF,TGTGCCAGCAGCAAAAAGACCGGGACTAGCGGCTACAATGAGCAGTTCTTC
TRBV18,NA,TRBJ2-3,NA,CASSPSSTGDTQYF,TGTGCCAGCTCCCCATCCTCGACGGGAGATACGCAGTATTTT
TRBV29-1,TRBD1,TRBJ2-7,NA,CSVGGTGTYEQYF,TGCAGCGTTGGAGGGACAGGAACCTACGAGCAGTACTTC
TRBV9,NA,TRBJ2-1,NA,CASSVGQVGNEQFF,TGTGCCAGCAGCGTGGGCCAGGTGGGTAATGAGCAGTTCTTC
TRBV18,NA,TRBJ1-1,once,CASSPTLNTEAFF,TGTGCCAGCTCACCCACATTAAACACTGAAGCTTTCTTT
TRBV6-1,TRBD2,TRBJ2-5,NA,CASSPGLAGKETQYF,TGTGCCAGCAGCCCCGGACTAGCGGGAAAAGAGACCCAGTACTTC
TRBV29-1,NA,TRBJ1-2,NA,CSVGVAGANYGYTF,TGCAGCGTTGGGGTTGCAGGGGCCAACTATGGCTACACCTTC
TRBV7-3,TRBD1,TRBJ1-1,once,CASSRQGGLFPEAFF,TGTGCCAGCAGTAGACAGGGAGGTTTGTTCCCTGAAGCTTTCTTT
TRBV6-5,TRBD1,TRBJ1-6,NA,CASSRTGNNSPLHF,TGTGCCAGCAGCCGGACAGGGAATAATTCACCCCTCCACTTT
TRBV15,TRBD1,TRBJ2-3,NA,CATSSREQGDTQYF,TGTGCCACCAGCAGCCGCGAACAGGGGGATACGCAGTATTTT
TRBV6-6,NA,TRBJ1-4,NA,CASTIDSYEKLFF,TGTGCCAGCACTATCGACAGTTATGAAAAACTGTTTTTT
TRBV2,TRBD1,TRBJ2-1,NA,CASSRTGTYNEQFF,TGTGCCAGCAGCCGGACAGGGACCTACAATGAGCAGTTCTTC
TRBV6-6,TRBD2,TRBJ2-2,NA,CASSPRGTGELFF,TGTGCCAGCAGTCCGCGGGGGACCGGGGAGCTGTTTTTT